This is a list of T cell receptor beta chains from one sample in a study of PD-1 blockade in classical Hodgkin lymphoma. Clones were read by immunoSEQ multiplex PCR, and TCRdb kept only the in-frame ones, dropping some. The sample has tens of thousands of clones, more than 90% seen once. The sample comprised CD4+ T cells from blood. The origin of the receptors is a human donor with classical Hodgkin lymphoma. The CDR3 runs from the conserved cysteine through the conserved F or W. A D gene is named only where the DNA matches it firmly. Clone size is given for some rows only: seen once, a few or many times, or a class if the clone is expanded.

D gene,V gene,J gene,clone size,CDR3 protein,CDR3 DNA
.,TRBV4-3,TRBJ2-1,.,CASSQEGRRSGEQFF,TGCGCCAGCAGCCAAGAAGGACGGCGATCGGGTGAGCAGTTCTTC
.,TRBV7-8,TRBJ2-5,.,CASSLGARGGETQYF,TGTGCCAGCAGCTTAGGCGCCAGGGGAGGGGAGACCCAGTACTTC
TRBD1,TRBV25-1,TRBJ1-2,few,CASTRGEGYGYTF,TGTGCCAGCACCAGGGGGGAAGGCTATGGCTACACCTTC
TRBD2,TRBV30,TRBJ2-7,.,CAWAPVLAGVYEQYF,TGTGCCTGGGCCCCGGTCCTAGCGGGAGTCTACGAGCAGTACTTC
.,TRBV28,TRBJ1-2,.,CASLLRNYGYTF,TGTGCCAGCCTCCTGCGGAACTATGGCTACACCTTC
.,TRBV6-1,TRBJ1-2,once,CASSSPRQRGYTF,TGTGCCAGCAGTTCACCCCGACAACGGGGCTACACCTTC
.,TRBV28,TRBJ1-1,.,CASSLPDSRPEAFF,TGTGCCAGCAGTTTACCTGACAGCCGTCCTGAAGCTTTCTTT
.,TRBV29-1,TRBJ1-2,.,CSALSDRNYGYTF,TGCAGTGCCTTAAGCGACAGAAACTATGGCTACACCTTC
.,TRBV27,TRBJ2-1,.,CASSLRGRGYPYNEQFF,TGTGCCAGCAGTTTACGGGGGCGGGGATACCCTTACAATGAGCAGTTCTTC
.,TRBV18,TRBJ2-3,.,CASSGVAPRDTQYF,TGTGCCAGCTCCGGGGTAGCCCCCAGAGATACGCAGTATTTT
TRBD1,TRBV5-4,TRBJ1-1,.,CASSYGQGEAFF,TGTGCCAGCAGCTATGGACAGGGGGAAGCTTTCTTT
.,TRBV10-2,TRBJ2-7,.,CASRHSGGPYEQYF,TGCGCCAGCAGACATTCCGGGGGCCCATACGAGCAGTACTTC
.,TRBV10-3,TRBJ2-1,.,CAIRRTGSSYNEQFF,TGTGCCATCAGACGGACGGGAAGCTCCTACAATGAGCAGTTCTTC
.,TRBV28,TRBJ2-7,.,CASSPQGYEQYF,TGTGCCAGCAGTCCCCAGGGCTACGAGCAGTACTTC
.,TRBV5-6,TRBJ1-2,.,CASTPKQFYGYTF,TGTGCCAGCACCCCTAAACAGTTTTATGGCTACACCTTC
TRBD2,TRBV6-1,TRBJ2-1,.,CASSGLAGAGPYNEQFF,TGTGCCAGCAGTGGACTAGCGGGAGCCGGGCCTTACAATGAGCAGTTCTTC
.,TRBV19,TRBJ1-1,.,CASSVGGSTEAFF,TGTGCCAGTAGTGTGGGAGGAAGCACTGAAGCTTTCTTT
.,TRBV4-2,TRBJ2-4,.,CASSQDGRGPKNIQYF,TGTGCCAGCAGCCAAGATGGGCGGGGGCCCAAAAACATTCAGTACTTC
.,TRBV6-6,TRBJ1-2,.,CASSDPRQSYGYTF,TGTGCCAGCAGTGATCCGCGGCAGAGCTATGGCTACACCTTC
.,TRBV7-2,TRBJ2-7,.,CASSSGVQGFHEQYF,TGTGCCAGCAGCTCAGGCGTGCAGGGGTTCCACGAGCAGTACTTC
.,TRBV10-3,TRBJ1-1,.,CASQGMNTEAFF,TGTGCCTCTCAGGGGATGAACACTGAAGCTTTCTTT
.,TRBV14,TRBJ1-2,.,CASSQEGRRYGYTF,TGTGCCAGCAGCCAAGAGGGTAGACGCTATGGCTACACCTTC
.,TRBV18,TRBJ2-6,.,CASSSGRRAYSGANVLTF,TGTGCCAGCTCTTCCGGCCGCAGGGCCTACTCTGGGGCCAACGTCCTGACTTTC
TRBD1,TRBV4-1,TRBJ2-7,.,CASSRRGTGRPYEQYF,TGCGCCAGCAGCCGTAGAGGGACAGGGAGGCCATACGAGCAGTACTTC
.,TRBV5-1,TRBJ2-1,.,CASSVAGSYNEQFF,TGCGCCAGCAGCGTTGCGGGATCCTACAATGAGCAGTTCTTC
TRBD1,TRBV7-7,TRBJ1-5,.,CASTRTGQGVWQPQHF,TGTGCTAGCACCAGGACCGGACAGGGGGTATGGCAGCCCCAGCATTTT
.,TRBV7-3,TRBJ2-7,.,CASRPDSSYEQYF,TGTGCCAGCAGACCCGACAGTTCCTACGAGCAGTACTTC
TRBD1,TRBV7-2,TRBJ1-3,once,CASSSQGAYPGNTIYF,TGTGCCAGCAGCTCACAGGGGGCTTACCCCGGAAACACCATATATTTT
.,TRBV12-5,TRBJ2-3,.,CASGLVLGRKVGTDTQYF,TGTGCTAGTGGTTTGGTACTCGGCAGAAAAGTGGGCACAGATACGCAGTATTTT
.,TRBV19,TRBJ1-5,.,CASSTPSRGQPQHF,TGTGCCAGTAGTACCCCCTCGAGAGGCCAGCCCCAGCATTTT
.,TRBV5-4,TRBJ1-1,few,CASSLATDTEAFF,TGTGCCAGCAGCTTGGCGACCGACACTGAAGCTTTCTTT
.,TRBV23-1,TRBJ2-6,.,CASSPLRDTGLSGANVLTF,TGCGCCAGCAGTCCCCTGAGGGACACCGGGCTCTCTGGGGCCAACGTCCTGACTTTC
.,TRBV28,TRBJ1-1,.,CASSPWLFRNTEAFF,TGTGCCAGCAGTCCTTGGCTGTTTAGGAACACTGAAGCTTTCTTT
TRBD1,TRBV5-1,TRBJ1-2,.,CASSLGQPGQIMGYTF,TGCGCCAGCAGCTTGGGTCAACCGGGACAGATTATGGGCTACACCTTC
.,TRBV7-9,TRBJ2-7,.,CASSLGSGPIVSYEQYF,TGTGCCAGCAGCTTAGGTTCTGGACCGATCGTCTCCTACGAGCAGTACTTC
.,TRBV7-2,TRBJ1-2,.,CASSLAPGSYGYTF,TGTGCCAGCAGCTTAGCTCCAGGGTCCTATGGCTACACCTTC
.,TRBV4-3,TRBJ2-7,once,CASSLVIAPSYEQYF,TGCGCCAGCAGCCTAGTTATCGCTCCCTCCTACGAGCAGTACTTC
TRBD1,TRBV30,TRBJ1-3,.,CARDRGDTIYF,TGTGCCCGGGACAGGGGGGACACCATATATTTT
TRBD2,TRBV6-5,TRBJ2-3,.,CASSQRLAGSDTQYF,TGTGCCAGCAGTCAACGGCTAGCGGGGTCAGATACGCAGTATTTT
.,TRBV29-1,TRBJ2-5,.,CSVVQGSGETQYF,TGCAGCGTTGTTCAGGGATCGGGAGAGACCCAGTACTTC
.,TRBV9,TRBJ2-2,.,CASSVSPGNTGELFF,TGTGCCAGCAGCGTAAGTCCGGGGAACACCGGGGAGCTGTTTTTT
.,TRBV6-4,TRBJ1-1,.,CASSEYLGLNTEAFF,TGTGCCAGCAGTGAGTACCTTGGTTTGAACACTGAAGCTTTCTTT
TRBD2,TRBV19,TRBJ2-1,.,CASSIDVLAPGENEQFF,TGTGCCAGTAGTATAGACGTACTAGCGCCAGGAGAGAATGAGCAGTTCTTC
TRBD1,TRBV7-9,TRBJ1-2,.,CASSLRDSYGYTF,TGTGCCAGCAGCTTGAGGGACAGTTATGGCTACACCTTC
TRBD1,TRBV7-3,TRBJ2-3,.,CASSLGTGKHTQYF,TGTGCCAGCAGCTTAGGGACAGGGAAGCATACGCAGTATTTT
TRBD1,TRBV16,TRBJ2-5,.,CASSQTPGQGWTQYF,TGTGCCAGCAGCCAAACTCCGGGACAGGGATGGACCCAGTACTTC
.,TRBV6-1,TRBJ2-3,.,CASRWGGTDTQYF,TGTGCCAGCAGGTGGGGGGGCACAGATACGCAGTATTTT